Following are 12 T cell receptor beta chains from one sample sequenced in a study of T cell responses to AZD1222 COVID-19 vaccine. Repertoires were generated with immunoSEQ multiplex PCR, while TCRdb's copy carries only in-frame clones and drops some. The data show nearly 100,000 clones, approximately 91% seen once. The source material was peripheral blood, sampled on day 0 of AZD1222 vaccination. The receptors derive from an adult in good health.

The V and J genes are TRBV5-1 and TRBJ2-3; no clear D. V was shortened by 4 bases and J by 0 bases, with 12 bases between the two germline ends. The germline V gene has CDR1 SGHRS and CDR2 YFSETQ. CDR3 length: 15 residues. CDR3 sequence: CASSPLGASTDTQYF. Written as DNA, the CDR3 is TGCGCCAGCAGCCCCCTAGGAGCGAGCACAGATACGCAGTATTTT.

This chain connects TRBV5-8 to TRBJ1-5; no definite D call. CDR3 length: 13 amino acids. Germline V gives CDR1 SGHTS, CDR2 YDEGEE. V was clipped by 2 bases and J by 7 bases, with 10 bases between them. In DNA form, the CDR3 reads TGTGCCAGCAGCTTAGAAAAGAACCAGCCCCAGCATTTT. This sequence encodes CASSLEKNQPQHF.

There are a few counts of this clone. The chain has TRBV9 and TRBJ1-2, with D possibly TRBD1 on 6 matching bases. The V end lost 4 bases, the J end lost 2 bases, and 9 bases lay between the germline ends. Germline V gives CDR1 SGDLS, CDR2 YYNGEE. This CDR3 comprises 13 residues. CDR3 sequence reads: CASSPTGNYGYTF. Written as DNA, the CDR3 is TGTGCCAGCAGCCCCACAGGGAACTATGGCTACACCTTC.

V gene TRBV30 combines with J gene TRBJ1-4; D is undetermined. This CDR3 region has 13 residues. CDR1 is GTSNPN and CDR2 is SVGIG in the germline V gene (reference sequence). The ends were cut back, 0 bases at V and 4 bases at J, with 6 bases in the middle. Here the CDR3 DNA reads TGTGCCTGGAGTGTAATCCTTAATGAAAAACTGTTTTTT. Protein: CAWSVILNEKLFF.

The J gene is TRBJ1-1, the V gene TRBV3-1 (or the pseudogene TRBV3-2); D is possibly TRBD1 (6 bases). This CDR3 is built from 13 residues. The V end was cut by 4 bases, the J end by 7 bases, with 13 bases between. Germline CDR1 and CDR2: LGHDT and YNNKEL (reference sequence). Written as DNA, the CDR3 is TGTGCCAGCAGCCCCAGGACAGCGAATGAAGCTTTCTTT. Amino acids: CASSPRTANEAFF.

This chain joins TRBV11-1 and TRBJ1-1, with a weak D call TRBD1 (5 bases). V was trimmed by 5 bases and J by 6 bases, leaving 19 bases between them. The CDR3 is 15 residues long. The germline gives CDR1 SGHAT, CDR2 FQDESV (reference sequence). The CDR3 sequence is CASSPNSGTLAEAFF. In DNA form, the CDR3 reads TGTGCCAGCAGCCCCAACTCCGGGACCTTGGCTGAAGCTTTCTTT.

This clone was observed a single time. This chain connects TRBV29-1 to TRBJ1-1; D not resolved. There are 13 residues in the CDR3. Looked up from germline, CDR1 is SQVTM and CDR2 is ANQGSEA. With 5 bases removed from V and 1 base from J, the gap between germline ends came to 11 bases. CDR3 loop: CSVSGIRNTEAFF. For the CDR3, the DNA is TGCAGCGTTTCCGGGATAAGGAACACTGAAGCTTTCTTT. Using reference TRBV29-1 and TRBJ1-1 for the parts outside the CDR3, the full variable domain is SAVISQKPSRDICQRGTSLTIQCQVDSQVTMMFWYRQQPGQSLTLIATANQGSEATYESGFVIDKFPISRPNLTFSTLTVSNMSPEDSSIYLCSVSGIRNTEAFFGQGTRLTVV.

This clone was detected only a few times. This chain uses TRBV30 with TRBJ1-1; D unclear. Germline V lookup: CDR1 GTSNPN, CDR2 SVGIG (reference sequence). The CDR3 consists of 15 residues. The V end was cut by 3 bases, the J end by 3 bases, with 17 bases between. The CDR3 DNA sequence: TGTGCCTGGAGCTCCCTGGGAGGCTCAGACACTGAAGCTTTCTTT. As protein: CAWSSLGGSDTEAFF.

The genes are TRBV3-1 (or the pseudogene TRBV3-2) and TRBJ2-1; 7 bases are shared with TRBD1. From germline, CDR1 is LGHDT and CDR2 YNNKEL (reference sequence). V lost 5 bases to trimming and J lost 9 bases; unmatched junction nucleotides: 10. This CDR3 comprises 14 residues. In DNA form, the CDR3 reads TGTGCCAGCAGCTCCGTAAGGGGGCAGAGTGAGCAGTTCTTC. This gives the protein CASSSVRGQSEQFF.

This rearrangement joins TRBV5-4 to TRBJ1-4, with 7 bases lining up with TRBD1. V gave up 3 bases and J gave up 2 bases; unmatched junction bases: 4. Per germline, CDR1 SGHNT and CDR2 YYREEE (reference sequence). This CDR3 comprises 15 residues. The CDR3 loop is CASSSSTGTNEKLFF. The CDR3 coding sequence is TGTGCCAGCAGCTCTTCGACAGGGACTAATGAAAAACTGTTTTTT.

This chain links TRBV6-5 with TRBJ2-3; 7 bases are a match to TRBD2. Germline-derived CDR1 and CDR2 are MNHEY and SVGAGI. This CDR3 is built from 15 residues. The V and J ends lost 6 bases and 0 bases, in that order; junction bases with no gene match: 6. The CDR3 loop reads CASRLAAQSTDTQYF. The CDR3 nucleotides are TGTGCCAGCAGGCTAGCGGCCCAAAGCACAGATACGCAGTATTTT.

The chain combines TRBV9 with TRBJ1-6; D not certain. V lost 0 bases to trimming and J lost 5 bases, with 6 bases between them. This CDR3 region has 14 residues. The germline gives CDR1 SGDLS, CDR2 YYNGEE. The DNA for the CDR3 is TGTGCCAGCAGCGTAGAGGGTCATAATTCACCCCTCCACTTT. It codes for CASSVEGHNSPLHF. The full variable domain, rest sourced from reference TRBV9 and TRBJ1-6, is DSGVTQTPKHLITATGQRVTLRCSPRSGDLSVYWYQQSLDQGLQFLIQYYNGEERAKGNILERFSAQQFPDLHSELNLSSLELGDSALYFCASSVEGHNSPLHFGNGTRLTVT.